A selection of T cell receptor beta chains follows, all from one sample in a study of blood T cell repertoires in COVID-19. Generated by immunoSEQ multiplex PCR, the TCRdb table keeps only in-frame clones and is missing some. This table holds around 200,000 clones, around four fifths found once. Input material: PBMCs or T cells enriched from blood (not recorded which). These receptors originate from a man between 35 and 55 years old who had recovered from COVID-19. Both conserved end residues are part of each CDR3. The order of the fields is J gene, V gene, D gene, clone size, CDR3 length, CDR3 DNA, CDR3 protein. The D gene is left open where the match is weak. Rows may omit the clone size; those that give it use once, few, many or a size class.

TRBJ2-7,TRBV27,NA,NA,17,TGTGCCAGCAGTTTATCTGGGTTGGACAGTTACGTCTACGAGCAGTACTTC,CASSLSGLDSYVYEQYF
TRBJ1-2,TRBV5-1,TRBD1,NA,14,TGCGCCAGCAGCCTTCGACAGGGGGAATATGGCTACACCTTC,CASSLRQGEYGYTF
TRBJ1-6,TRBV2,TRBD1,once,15,TGTGCCACCGCGGACAGGGGGCGAAATAATTCACCCCTCCACTTT,CATADRGRNNSPLHF
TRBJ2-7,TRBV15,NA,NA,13,TGTGCCACCAGCTCACGGACTGCCTACGAGCAGTACTTC,CATSSRTAYEQYF
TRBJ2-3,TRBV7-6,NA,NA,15,TGTGCCAGCAGCTTAGTGGGGGGAACAACAGATACGCAGTATTTT,CASSLVGGTTDTQYF
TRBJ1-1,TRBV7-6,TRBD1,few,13,TGTGCCAGCAGCGAGACAGGGGTCACTGAAGCTTTCTTT,CASSETGVTEAFF
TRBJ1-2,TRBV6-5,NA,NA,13,TGTGCCGGAGCTAGGACAGTCTTCTATGGCTACACCTTC,CAGARTVFYGYTF
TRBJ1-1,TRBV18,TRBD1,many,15,TGTGCCAGCTCACCAAAGCAGGGGGCGAACACTGAAGCTTTCTTT,CASSPKQGANTEAFF
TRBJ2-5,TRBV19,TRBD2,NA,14,TGTGCCAGTAAAAGGGGAGCGGGGGAAGAGACCCAGTACTTC,CASKRGAGEETQYF
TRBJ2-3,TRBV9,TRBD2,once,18,TGTGCCAGCAGCGTATTTACCGGGACTAGCGGGATCGCAGATACGCAGTATTTT,CASSVFTGTSGIADTQYF
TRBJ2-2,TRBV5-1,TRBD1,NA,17,TGCGCCAGCAGAGAAACAGGGGGGTACGCGAACACCGGGGAGCTGTTTTTT,CASRETGGYANTGELFF
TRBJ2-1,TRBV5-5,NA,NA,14,TGTGCCAGCAGCTCAGGGGTTAGTTTTGCGGCGCAGTTCTTC,CASSSGVSFAAQFF
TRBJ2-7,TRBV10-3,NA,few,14,TGTGCCATCGGTGGGTATGGAGGGAACTACGAGCAGTACTTC,CAIGGYGGNYEQYF
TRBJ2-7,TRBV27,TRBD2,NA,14,TGTGCCAGCAGTTCTCGACTAGCTTCGTACGAGCAGTACTTC,CASSSRLASYEQYF
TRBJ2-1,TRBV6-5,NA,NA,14,TGTGCCAGCAGCAACGGGGGTATCTACAATGAGCAGTTCTTC,CASSNGGIYNEQFF
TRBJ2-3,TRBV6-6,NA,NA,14,TGTGCCAGCAGTCGGGCCCGAGGGACAGATACGCAGTATTTT,CASSRARGTDTQYF
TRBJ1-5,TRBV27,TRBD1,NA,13,TGTGCCGTTCGAGGACAGGCTAATCAGCCCCAGCATTTT,CAVRGQANQPQHF
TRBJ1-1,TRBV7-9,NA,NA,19,TGTGCCAGCAGCTCCTCTTACATTACAGGGAGAGGGGAGAACACTGAAGCTTTCTTT,CASSSSYITGRGENTEAFF
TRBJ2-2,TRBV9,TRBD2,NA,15,TGTGCCAGCAGCCCAAGCGGGGGGAACACCGGGGAGCTGTTTTTT,CASSPSGGNTGELFF
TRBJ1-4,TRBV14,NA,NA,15,TGTGCCAGCAGCAAGGAGGCGGGGCCGGGAGAAAAACTGTTTTTT,CASSKEAGPGEKLFF
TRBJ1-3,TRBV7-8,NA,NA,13,TGTGCCAGCAGCCTAGATGGGGGAGGCGCCATATATTTT,CASSLDGGGAIYF
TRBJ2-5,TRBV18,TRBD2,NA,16,TGTGCCAGCTCCCTTAGACTAGCGGGGCCTCAAGAGACCCAGTACTTC,CASSLRLAGPQETQYF
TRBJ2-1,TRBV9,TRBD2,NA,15,TGTGCCAGCAGCGCATCTAGCGGGAGTGGCAATGAGCAGTTCTTC,CASSASSGSGNEQFF
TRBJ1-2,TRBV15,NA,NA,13,TGTGCCACCAGCAGGGGGGCGATCTATGGCTACACCTTC,CATSRGAIYGYTF
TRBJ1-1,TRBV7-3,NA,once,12,TGTGCCAGCAGCGCAGGGAACACTGAAGCTTTCTTT,CASSAGNTEAFF
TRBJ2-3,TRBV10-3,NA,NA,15,TGTGCCATCAGTGCCCTGGGGGCCTCCACAGATACGCAGTATTTT,CAISALGASTDTQYF
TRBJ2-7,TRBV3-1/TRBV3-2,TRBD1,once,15,TGTGCCAGCAGCCCGGGACAGGGGTTTCGCTACGAGCAGTACTTC,CASSPGQGFRYEQYF
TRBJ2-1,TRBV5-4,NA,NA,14,TGTGCCAGCAGCCCGCCTAGTGTGGACACGATGCAGTTCTTC,CASSPPSVDTMQFF
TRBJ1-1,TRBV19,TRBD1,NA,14,TGTGCCAGTAGTACCCGGGACAGGGTCCCTGAAGCTTTCTTT,CASSTRDRVPEAFF
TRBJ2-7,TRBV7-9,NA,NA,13,TGTGCCAGCAAAGGAGTAGCGACCTACGAGCAGTACTTC,CASKGVATYEQYF
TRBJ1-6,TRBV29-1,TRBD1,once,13,TGCAGCGTTCGCGGGACAGGGAATTCACCCCTCCACTTT,CSVRGTGNSPLHF
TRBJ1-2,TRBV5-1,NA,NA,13,TGCGCCAGCAGCAAAGACGGGAACTATGGCTACACCTTC,CASSKDGNYGYTF
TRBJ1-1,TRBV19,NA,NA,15,TGTGCCAGTAGTATGGGCAGGGCTCCAGGGACTGAAGCTTTCTTT,CASSMGRAPGTEAFF
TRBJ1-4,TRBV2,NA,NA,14,TGTGCCAGCAGTGGAGGCGGGCTGGGGGAAAAACTGTTTTTT,CASSGGGLGEKLFF
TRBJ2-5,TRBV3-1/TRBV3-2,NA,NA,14,TGTGCCAGCAGCCAAGTCGGGGCGGGACAGACCCAGTACTTC,CASSQVGAGQTQYF
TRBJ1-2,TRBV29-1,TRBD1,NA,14,TGCAGCGTCACGGGAGGGCAGGGGGTTAAGGGCTACACCTTC,CSVTGGQGVKGYTF
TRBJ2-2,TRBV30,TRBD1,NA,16,TGTGCCTGGAGTGCATGGGACAGGCCCTTCGGTGGGGAGCTGTTTTTT,CAWSAWDRPFGGELFF
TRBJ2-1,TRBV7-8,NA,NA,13,TGTGCCAGCAGCTTAGGGCGGGCGAATGAGCAGTTCTTC,CASSLGRANEQFF
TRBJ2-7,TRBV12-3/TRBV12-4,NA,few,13,TGTGCCAGCAGTTCCCAGGGCTCCTACGAGCAGTACTTC,CASSSQGSYEQYF
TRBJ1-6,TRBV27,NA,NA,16,TGTGCCAGCAGTCCCTCATCAGGGGTCGGGAATTCACCCCTCCACTTT,CASSPSSGVGNSPLHF
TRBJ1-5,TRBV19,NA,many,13,TGTGCCAGTAGTGGAGACAGAAATCAGCCCCAGCATTTT,CASSGDRNQPQHF
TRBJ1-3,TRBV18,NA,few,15,TGTGCCAGCTCACCACCGTCCAACTCTGGAAACACCATATATTTT,CASSPPSNSGNTIYF
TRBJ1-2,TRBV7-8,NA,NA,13,TGTGCCAGCAGCCCGGACAACTACTATGGCTACACCTTC,CASSPDNYYGYTF
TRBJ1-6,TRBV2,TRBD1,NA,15,TGTGCCAGCAGGTGGGACAGGGCAAATAATTCACCCCTCCACTTT,CASRWDRANNSPLHF
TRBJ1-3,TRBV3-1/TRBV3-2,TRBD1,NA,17,TGTGCCAGCAGCCCGGGACAGGGGCCATCCTCTGGAAACACCATATATTTT,CASSPGQGPSSGNTIYF
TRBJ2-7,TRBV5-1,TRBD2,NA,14,TGCGCCAGCAGCTTAGCGGGAGGGTCCTACGAGCAGTACTTC,CASSLAGGSYEQYF
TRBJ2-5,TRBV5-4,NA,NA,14,TGTGCCAGCAGCTCGGGACTGGGCGAAGAGACCCAGTACTTC,CASSSGLGEETQYF
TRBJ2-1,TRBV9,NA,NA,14,TGTGCCAGCAGCGTAGCTACGGTCTATAATGAGCAGTTCTTC,CASSVATVYNEQFF
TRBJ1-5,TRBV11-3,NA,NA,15,TGTGCCAGCAGCCACAGAGGGCCTTGGAATCAGCCCCAGCATTTT,CASSHRGPWNQPQHF
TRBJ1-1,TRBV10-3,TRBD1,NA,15,TGTGCCATCAGTAAGGGACAGGGGGGAGGCACTGAAGCTTTCTTT,CAISKGQGGGTEAFF
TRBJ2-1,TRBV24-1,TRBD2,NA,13,TGTGCCACCAGTCGTGGGGGGGGCAATGAGCAGTTCTTC,CATSRGGGNEQFF
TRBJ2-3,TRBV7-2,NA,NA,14,TGTGCCAGCAGCTGGAACTACCTCACAGATACGCAGTATTTT,CASSWNYLTDTQYF